A selection of T cell receptor beta chains follows, all from one sample in a study of T cell responses to AZD1222 COVID-19 vaccine. The data were produced by immunoSEQ multiplex PCR, yet TCRdb's version contains in-frame clones alone and is incomplete. The sample contains about 170,000 clones, roughly nine tenths of which appear only once. The specimen was peripheral blood, collected on day 0 of AZD1222 vaccination. Receptor source: an adult in good health. Both conserved end residues are part of each CDR3. A D gene is named only where the DNA matches it firmly.

J: TRBJ1-1
D: .
V: TRBV5-4
CDR3: CASSLTTGTTEAFF

J: TRBJ2-1
D: TRBD2
V: TRBV6-6
CDR3: CASRGLAARANEQFF

J: TRBJ1-2
D: .
V: TRBV12-3/TRBV12-4
CDR3: CASSLSRIYGYTF

J: TRBJ2-5
D: .
V: TRBV20-1
CDR3: CSASWTGEGFYRTQYF

J: TRBJ2-1
D: TRBD2
V: TRBV16
CDR3: CASSQAGGWNEQFF

J: TRBJ2-7
D: TRBD2
V: TRBV11-2
CDR3: CASSKTGTSGSRRYEQYF

J: TRBJ2-7
D: TRBD2
V: TRBV9
CDR3: CASSKGEGDEQYF

J: TRBJ2-5
D: TRBD2
V: TRBV7-2
CDR3: CASSLEKTSGRSSQYF

J: TRBJ2-1
D: TRBD2
V: TRBV5-6
CDR3: CASFQREGRNEQFF

J: TRBJ2-1
D: .
V: TRBV2
CDR3: CASSEDGSSYNEQFF

J: TRBJ2-3
D: .
V: TRBV4-1
CDR3: CASSQGPDQYF

J: TRBJ2-7
D: .
V: TRBV4-1
CDR3: CASSQDSGLPSNEQYF

J: TRBJ1-4
D: .
V: TRBV11-2
CDR3: CASSPRTEMFEKLFF

J: TRBJ2-1
D: TRBD2
V: TRBV9
CDR3: CASSVVAGGPNEQFF

J: TRBJ2-5
D: .
V: TRBV5-1
CDR3: CASSGGGKETQYF

J: TRBJ1-2
D: .
V: TRBV3-1/TRBV3-2
CDR3: CASSPPTLNYGYTF

J: TRBJ1-1
D: .
V: TRBV19
CDR3: CASSRYSNTEAFF

J: TRBJ2-7
D: .
V: TRBV5-1
CDR3: CASRDIMDYEQYF

J: TRBJ1-3
D: TRBD1
V: TRBV2
CDR3: CASRGQVSGNTIYF

J: TRBJ2-7
D: TRBD2
V: TRBV10-2
CDR3: CASSDLGLAGAQSSYEQYF

J: TRBJ1-1
D: .
V: TRBV27
CDR3: CASSPSRGPNTEAFF

J: TRBJ1-5
D: TRBD1
V: TRBV2
CDR3: CASSNDRGSNQPQHF

J: TRBJ2-5
D: .
V: TRBV30
CDR3: CAWTVAAFQETQYF

J: TRBJ2-5
D: .
V: TRBV7-6
CDR3: CASSLVTGAGETQYF

J: TRBJ1-4
D: TRBD1
V: TRBV30
CDR3: CARSGQAGEKLFF

J: TRBJ1-2
D: .
V: TRBV5-6
CDR3: CASRSQGNGYTF

J: TRBJ1-3
D: TRBD1
V: TRBV19
CDR3: CASSDSGTVSGNTIYF